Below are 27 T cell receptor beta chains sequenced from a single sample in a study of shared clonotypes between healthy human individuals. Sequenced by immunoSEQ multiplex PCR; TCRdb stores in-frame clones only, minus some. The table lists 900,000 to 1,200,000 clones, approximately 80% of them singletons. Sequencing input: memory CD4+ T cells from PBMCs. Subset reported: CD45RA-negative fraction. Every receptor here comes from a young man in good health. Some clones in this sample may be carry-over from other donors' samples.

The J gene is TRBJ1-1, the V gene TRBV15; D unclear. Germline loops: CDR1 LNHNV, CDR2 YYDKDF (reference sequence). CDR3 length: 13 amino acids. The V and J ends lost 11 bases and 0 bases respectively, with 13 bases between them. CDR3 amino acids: CARPHGVNTEAFF. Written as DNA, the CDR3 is TGTGCCCGACCCCACGGGGTGAACACTGAAGCTTTCTTT.

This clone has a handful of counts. CDR3 protein: CAWIYDPDTSFEKLFF. CDR3 DNA: TGTGCCTGGATCTACGACCCAGACACGTCCTTCGAAAAACTGTTTTTT. The chain recombines TRBV30 with TRBJ1-4; D call uncertain. V was trimmed by 4 bases and J by 8 bases, leaving 23 bases between them. CDR3 size: 16 residues. CDR1 and CDR2 (germline): GTSNPN, SVGIG (reference sequence).

CDR3 residues: CASSYLGSYEQYF. The DNA for the CDR3 is TGTGCCAGCAGTTATCTAGGCTCCTACGAGCAGTACTTC. The V call is TRBV6-5, the J call TRBJ2-7; D gene unclear. The V gene's germline CDR1 is MNHEY and CDR2 SVGAGI. Between the trimmed V and J ends, which lost 3 bases and 0 bases, there was a span of 6 bases. There are 13 residues in the CDR3.

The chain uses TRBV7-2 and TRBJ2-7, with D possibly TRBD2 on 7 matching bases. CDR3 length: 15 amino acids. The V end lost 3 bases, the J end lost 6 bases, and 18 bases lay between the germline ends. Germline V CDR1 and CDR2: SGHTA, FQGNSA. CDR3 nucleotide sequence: TGTGCCAGCAGCTTTAGGAGGGGGGAGGGCCCCGAGCAGTACTTC. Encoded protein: CASSFRRGEGPEQYF.

CDR3 protein: CAISESAGNTIYF. In nucleotides, the CDR3 is TGTGCCATCAGTGAGTCCGCCGGAAACACCATATATTTT. The chain links TRBV10-3 to TRBJ1-3, with no clear D. The germline V gene has CDR1 ENHRY and CDR2 SYGVKD. Trimming stripped 0 bases from V and 4 bases from J, with 4 bases between. The CDR3 runs to 13 residues.

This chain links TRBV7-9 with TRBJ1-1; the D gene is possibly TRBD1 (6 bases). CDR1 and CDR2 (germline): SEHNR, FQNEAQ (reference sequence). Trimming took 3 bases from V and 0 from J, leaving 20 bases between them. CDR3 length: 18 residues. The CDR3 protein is CASSLGFVRGMMNTEAFF. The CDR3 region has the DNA TGTGCCAGCAGCTTGGGTTTTGTCAGGGGTATGATGAACACTGAAGCTTTCTTT.

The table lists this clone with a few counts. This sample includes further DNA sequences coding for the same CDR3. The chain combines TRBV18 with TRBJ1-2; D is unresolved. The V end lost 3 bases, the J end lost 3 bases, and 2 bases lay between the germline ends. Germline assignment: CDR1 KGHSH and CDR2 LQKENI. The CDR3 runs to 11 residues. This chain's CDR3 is CASSPDYGYTF. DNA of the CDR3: TGTGCCAGCTCACCTGACTATGGCTACACCTTC.

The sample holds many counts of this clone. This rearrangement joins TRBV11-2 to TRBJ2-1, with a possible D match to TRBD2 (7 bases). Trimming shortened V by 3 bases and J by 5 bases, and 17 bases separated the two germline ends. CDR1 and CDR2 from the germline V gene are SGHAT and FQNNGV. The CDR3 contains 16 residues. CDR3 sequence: CASSFWAQGGDNEQFF. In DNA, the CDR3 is TGTGCCAGCAGCTTTTGGGCCCAAGGGGGGGACAATGAGCAGTTCTTC.

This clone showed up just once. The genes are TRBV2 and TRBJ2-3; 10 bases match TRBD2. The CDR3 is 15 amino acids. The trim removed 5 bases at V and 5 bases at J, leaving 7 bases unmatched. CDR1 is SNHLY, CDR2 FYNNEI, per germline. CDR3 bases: TGTGCCAGCAGTACAATCAGCGGGAGGGGAGATACGCAGTATTTT. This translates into CASSTISGRGDTQYF.

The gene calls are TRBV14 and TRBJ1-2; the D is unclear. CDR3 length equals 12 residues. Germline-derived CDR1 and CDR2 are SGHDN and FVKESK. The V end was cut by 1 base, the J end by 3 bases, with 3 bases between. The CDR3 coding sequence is TGTGCCAGCAGCCAAGGACACTATGGCTACACCTTC. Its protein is CASSQGHYGYTF.

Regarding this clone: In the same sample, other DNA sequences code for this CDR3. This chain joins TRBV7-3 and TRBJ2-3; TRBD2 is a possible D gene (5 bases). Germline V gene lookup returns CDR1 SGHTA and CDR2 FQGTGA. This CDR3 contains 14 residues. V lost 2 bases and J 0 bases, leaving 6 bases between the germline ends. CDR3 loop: CASSLAGSTDTQYF. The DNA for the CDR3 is TGTGCCAGCAGCTTAGCGGGCAGCACAGATACGCAGTATTTT.

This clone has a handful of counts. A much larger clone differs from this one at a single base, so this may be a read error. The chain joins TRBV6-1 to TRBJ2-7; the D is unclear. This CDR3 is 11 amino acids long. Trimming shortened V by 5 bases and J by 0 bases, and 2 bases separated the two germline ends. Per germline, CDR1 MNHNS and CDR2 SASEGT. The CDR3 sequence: CASSFSYEQYF. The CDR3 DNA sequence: TGTGCCAGCAGTTTCTCCTACGAGCAGTACTTC.

CDR3 nucleotide sequence: TGTGCCAGCAGCTTAGTTGCGGGAGGAGGCGGAGAGACCCAGTACTTC. Translated: CASSLVAGGGGETQYF. The V call is TRBV7-6, the J call TRBJ2-5; TRBD2 matches at 8 bases. The germline gives CDR1 SGHVS, CDR2 FNYEAQ. The CDR3 consists of 16 residues. V lost 1 base, J lost 4 bases, and 8 bases stayed unmatched. The variable domain in full, with the rest retrieved from reference TRBV7-6 and TRBJ2-5, is GAGVSQSPRYKVTKRGQDVALRCDPISGHVSLYWYRQALGQGPEFLTYFNYEAQQDKSGLPNDRFSAERPEGSISTLTIQRTEQRDSAMYRCASSLVAGGGGETQYFGPGTRLLVL.

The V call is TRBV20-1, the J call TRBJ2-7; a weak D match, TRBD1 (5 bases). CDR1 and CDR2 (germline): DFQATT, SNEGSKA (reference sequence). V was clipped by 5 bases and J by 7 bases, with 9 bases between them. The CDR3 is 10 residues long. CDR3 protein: CSAGHREQYF. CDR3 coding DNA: TGCAGTGCTGGACATCGGGAGCAGTACTTC.

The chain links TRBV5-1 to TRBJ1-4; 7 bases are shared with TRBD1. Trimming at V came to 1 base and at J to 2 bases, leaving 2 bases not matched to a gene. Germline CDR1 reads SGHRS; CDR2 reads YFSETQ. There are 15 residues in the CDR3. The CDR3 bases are TGCGCCAGCAGCTTGACGGGACAGACTAATGAAAAACTGTTTTTT. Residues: CASSLTGQTNEKLFF.

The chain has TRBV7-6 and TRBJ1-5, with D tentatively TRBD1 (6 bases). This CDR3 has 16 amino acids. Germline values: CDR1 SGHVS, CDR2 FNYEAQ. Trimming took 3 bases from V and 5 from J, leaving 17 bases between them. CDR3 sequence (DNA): TGTGCCAGCAGCTTTCGTCCAGGGGACTTCTATCAGCCCCAGCATTTT. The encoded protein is CASSFRPGDFYQPQHF. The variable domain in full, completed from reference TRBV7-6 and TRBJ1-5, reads GAGVSQSPRYKVTKRGQDVALRCDPISGHVSLYWYRQALGQGPEFLTYFNYEAQQDKSGLPNDRFSAERPEGSISTLTIQRTEQRDSAMYRCASSFRPGDFYQPQHFGDGTRLSIL.

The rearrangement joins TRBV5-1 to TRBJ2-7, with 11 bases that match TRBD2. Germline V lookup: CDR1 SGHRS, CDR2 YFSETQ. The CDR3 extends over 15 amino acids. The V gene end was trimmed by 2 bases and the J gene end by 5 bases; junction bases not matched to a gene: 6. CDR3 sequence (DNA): TGCGCCAGCAGCTTTATAGCGGGAGGGCCGGACGAGCAGTACTTC. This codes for CASSFIAGGPDEQYF.

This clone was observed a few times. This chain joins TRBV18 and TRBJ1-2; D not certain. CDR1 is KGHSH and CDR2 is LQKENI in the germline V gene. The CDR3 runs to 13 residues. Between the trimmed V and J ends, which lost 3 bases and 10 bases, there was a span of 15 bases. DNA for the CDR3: TGTGCCAGCTCACCGACGCGGGAGCAAGTCTACACCTTC. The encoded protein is CASSPTREQVYTF.

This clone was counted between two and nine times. The CDR3 sequence is CAIRDGGTEAFF. The CDR3 region has the DNA TGTGCCATCAGGGACGGGGGCACTGAAGCTTTCTTT. The chain carries TRBV10-3 and TRBJ1-1; weak D call: TRBD1 (5 bases). Germline V gene lookup returns CDR1 ENHRY and CDR2 SYGVKD. This CDR3 has 12 amino acids. V was clipped by 6 bases and J by 4 bases, with 9 bases between them.

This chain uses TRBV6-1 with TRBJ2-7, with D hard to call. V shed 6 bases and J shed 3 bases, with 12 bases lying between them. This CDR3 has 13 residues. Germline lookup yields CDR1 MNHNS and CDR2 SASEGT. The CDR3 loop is CASRTNPYYEQYF. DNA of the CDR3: TGTGCCAGCAGGACGAACCCTTACTACGAGCAGTACTTC.

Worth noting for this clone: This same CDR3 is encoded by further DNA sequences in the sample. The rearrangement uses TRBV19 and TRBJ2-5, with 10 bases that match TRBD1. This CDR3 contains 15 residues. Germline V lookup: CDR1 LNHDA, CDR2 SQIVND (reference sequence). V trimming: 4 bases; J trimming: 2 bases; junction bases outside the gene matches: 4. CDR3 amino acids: CASSTGQGLQETQYF. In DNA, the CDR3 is TGTGCCAGTAGTACGGGACAGGGGTTACAAGAGACCCAGTACTTC.

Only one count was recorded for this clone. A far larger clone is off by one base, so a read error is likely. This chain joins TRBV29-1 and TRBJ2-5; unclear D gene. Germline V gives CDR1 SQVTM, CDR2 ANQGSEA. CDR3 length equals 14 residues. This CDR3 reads CGVVQQLNQEPQYF. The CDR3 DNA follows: TGCGGCGTTGTCCAGCAATTAAATCAAGAGCCCCAGTACTTC.

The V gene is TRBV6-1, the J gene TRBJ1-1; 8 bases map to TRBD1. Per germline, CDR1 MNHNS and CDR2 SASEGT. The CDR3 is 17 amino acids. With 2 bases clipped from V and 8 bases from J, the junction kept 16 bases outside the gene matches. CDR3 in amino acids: CASSEYLIGQGLTEAFF. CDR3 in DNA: TGTGCCAGCAGTGAATACCTGATTGGACAGGGATTAACAGAAGCTTTCTTT.

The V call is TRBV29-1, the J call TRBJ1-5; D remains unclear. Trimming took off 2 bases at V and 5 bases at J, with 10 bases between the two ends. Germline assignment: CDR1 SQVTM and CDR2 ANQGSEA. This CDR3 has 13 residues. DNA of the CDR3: TGCAGCGTTGAATTCTCTATAGATCAGCCCCAGCATTTT. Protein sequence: CSVEFSIDQPQHF.

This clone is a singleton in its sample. This CDR3 reads CASRPSGRAQTQYF. The CDR3 DNA reads TGTGCCAGTAGACCTAGCGGGAGGGCGCAGACCCAGTACTTC. This chain joins TRBV19 and TRBJ2-5, with 12 bases aligning to TRBD2. The CDR3 loop spans 14 amino acids. The V segment lost 6 bases and the J segment 6 bases; nucleotides outside the gene matches: 5. The germline gives CDR1 LNHDA, CDR2 SQIVND (reference sequence).

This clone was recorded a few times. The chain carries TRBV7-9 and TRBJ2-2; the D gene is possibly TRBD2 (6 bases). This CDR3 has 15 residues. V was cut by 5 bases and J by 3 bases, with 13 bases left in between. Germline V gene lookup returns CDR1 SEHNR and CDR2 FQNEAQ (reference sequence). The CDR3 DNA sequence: TGTGCCAGCAGCCGGTGGGAGCGGGACACCGGGGAGCTGTTTTTT. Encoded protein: CASSRWERDTGELFF. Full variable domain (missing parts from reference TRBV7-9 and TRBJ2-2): DTGVSQNPRHKITKRGQNVTFRCDPISEHNRLYWYRQTLGQGPEFLTYFQNEAQLEKSRLLSDRFSAERPKGSFSTLEIQRTEQGDSAMYLCASSRWERDTGELFFGEGSRLTVL.

Here the CDR3 DNA reads TGTGCCAGCAGTGACCCCGGGCGGGGAGCGTCGTACGAGCAGTACTTC. This gives the protein CASSDPGRGASYEQYF. This chain uses TRBV6-1 with TRBJ2-7, with a tentative D call TRBD2 (6 bases). V was cut by 3 bases and J by 4 bases, with 19 bases left in between. The CDR3 sequence is 16 residues long. Germline V gene sequence: CDR1 MNHNS, CDR2 SASEGT.